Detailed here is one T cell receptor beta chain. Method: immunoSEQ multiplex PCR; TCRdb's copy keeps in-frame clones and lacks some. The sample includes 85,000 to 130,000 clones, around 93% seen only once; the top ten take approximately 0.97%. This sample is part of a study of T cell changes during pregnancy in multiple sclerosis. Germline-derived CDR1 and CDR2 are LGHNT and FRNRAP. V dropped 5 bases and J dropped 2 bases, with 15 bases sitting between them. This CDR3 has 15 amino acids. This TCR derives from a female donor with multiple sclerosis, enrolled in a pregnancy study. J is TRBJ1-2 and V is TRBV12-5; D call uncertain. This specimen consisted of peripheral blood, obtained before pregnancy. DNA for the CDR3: TGTGCTAGTGGTCCGGAAGGGAGAGGAAACTATGGCTACACCTTC. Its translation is CASGPEGRGNYGYTF.